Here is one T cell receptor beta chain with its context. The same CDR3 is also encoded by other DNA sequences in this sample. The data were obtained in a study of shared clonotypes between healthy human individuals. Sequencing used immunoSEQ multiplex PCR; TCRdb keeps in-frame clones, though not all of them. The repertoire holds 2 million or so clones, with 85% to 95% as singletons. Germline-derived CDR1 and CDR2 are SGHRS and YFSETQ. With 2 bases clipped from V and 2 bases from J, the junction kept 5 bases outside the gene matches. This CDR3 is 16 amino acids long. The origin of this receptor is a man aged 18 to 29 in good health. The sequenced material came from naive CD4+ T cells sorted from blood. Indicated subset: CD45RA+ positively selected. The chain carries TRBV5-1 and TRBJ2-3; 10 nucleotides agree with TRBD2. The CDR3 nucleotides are TGCGCCAGCAGCTTACGGACTAGCGGAAACACAGATACGCAGTATTTT. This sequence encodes CASSLRTSGNTDTQYF. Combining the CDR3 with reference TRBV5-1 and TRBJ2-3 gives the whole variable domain KAGVTQTPRYLIKTRGQQVTLSCSPISGHRSVSWYQQTPGQGLQFLFEYFSETQRNKGNFPGRFSGRQFSNSRSEMNVSTLELGDSALYLCASSLRTSGNTDTQYFGPGTRLTVL.